A single sample gave rise to the 9 T cell receptor beta chains below, sequenced in a study of patients and donors after allogeneic stem cell transplantation (dated by TCRdb to the early 2020s). Library generation was performed with RT-PCR. The sequencer was a NextSeq 550. The public reads were run again by TCRdb, first through fastp at Q25 and then through MiXCR, and only productive beta chains were kept. Each entry merges the rows of one CDR3 protein and shows their most common DNA and genes. In this sample the table shows about 410,000 distinct CDR3 sequences, about a sixth of which occur a single time. Around 6.8% of the sample is taken by the ten largest. The sequencing input was blood, either unsorted or a sorted T cell fraction (not recorded which). Receptors were obtained from a human donor who was either an allogeneic HSCT recipient or a stem cell or donor lymphocyte infusion donor (not recorded which). It is not recorded whose cells these are; they may come from a transplant donor.

In this sample, this clonotype turned up many times. The chain combines TRBV12-3 or TRBV12-4 with TRBJ1-5; D gene unclear. V lost 2 bases to trimming and J lost 1 base, with 9 bases between them. There are 15 residues in the CDR3. The CDR3 spells CASSLFSPSNQPQHF. Written as DNA, the CDR3 is TGTGCCAGCAGTTTATTCAGTCCAAGCAATCAGCCCCAGCATTTT.

This clonotype was detected only a few times. The rearrangement uses TRBV12-3 or TRBV12-4 and TRBJ2-5; 8 nucleotides match TRBD1. CDR3 length: 13 amino acids. V shed 6 bases, J shed 6 bases, and the junction held 6 bases outside the gene matches. CDR3 DNA: TGTGCCAGCAGAGGACAGGGTCAACAGACCCAGTACTTC. Translated: CASRGQGQQTQYF.

The V gene is TRBV27, the J gene TRBJ1-4, with TRBD1 matching over 9 bases. Germline-derived CDR1 and CDR2 are MNHEY and SMNVEV (reference sequence). The CDR3 totals 18 residues. J was trimmed by 3 bases and V by 5 bases; bases with no gene match: 13. DNA for the CDR3: TGTGCCAGCAGTCCGTCGACAGGGGGTCGTCCAGCTAATGAAAAACTGTTTTTT. As protein: CASSPSTGGRPANEKLFF.

This clonotype turned up a few times. The J gene is TRBJ2-2, the V gene TRBV11-1; 13 bases agree with TRBD2. Germline CDR1 SGHAT, CDR2 FQDESV (reference sequence). V shed 4 bases and J 3 bases; nucleotides not matched to a gene: 5. The CDR3 has 17 residues. The CDR3 reads CASSYNGTSGDTGELFF. The CDR3 nucleotides read TGTGCCAGCAGCTATAACGGGACTAGCGGGGACACCGGGGAGCTGTTTTTT. Filled out from reference TRBV11-1 and TRBJ2-2, the complete variable domain reads EAEVAQSPRYKITEKSQAVAFWCDPISGHATLYWYRQILGQGPELLVQFQDESVVDDSQLPKDRFSAERLKGVDSTLKIQPAELGDSAMYLCASSYNGTSGDTGELFFGEGSRLTVL.

This sequence joins TRBV10-3 and TRBJ2-1; 11 bases fit TRBD2. Trimming at V came to 10 bases and at J to 2 bases, leaving 10 bases not matched to a gene. The length of the CDR3 is 16 residues. Germline lookup yields CDR1 ENHRY and CDR2 SYGVKD. CDR3 protein: CASNLAGGSTYNEQFF. In nucleotides, the CDR3 is TGTGCCAGCAACCTAGCGGGGGGAAGTACCTACAATGAGCAGTTCTTC.

This clonotype has more than one count but fewer than ten. The chain joins TRBV20-1 to TRBJ2-1; 13 nucleotides agree with TRBD2. After removal of 6 bases from V and 7 bases from J, the junction contained 9 bases not matched to a gene. This CDR3 is 15 amino acids long. In germline, CDR1 is DFQATT, CDR2 SNEGSKA (reference sequence). The CDR3: CSAAEGTSGANEQFF. As DNA, the CDR3 is TGCAGTGCGGCAGAGGGGACTAGCGGGGCAAATGAGCAGTTCTTC.

This chain links TRBV2 with TRBJ2-7, with D possibly TRBD1 on 6 matching bases. V lost 10 bases and J 5 bases, leaving 15 bases between the germline ends. CDR1 SNHLY and CDR2 FYNNEI come from the germline V gene. This CDR3 comprises 12 residues. The CDR3 is CATNFGTNEQYF. Here the CDR3 DNA reads TGTGCCACCAACTTTGGGACAAACGAGCAGTACTTC.

This clonotype was seen repeatedly, ten times or more. J is TRBJ1-5 and V is TRBV12-3 or TRBV12-4; D not certain. V was shortened by 5 bases and J by 1 base, with 9 bases between the two germline ends. The CDR3 runs to 14 residues. The CDR3 protein is CASSRAGSNQPQHF. In DNA form, the CDR3 reads TGTGCCAGCAGTCGAGCCGGGAGCAATCAGCCCCAGCATTTT.

The rearrangement joins TRBV7-9 to TRBJ1-6, with a tentative D call TRBD1 (6 bases). The ends were cut back, 5 bases at V and 12 bases at J, with 23 bases in the middle. The CDR3 has 16 residues. In germline, CDR1 is SEHNR, CDR2 FQNEAQ (reference sequence). The chain's CDR3 is CASSPSRTAQSGPLHF. DNA for the CDR3: TGTGCCAGCAGCCCCTCTCGGACAGCCCAATCGGGACCCCTCCACTTT.